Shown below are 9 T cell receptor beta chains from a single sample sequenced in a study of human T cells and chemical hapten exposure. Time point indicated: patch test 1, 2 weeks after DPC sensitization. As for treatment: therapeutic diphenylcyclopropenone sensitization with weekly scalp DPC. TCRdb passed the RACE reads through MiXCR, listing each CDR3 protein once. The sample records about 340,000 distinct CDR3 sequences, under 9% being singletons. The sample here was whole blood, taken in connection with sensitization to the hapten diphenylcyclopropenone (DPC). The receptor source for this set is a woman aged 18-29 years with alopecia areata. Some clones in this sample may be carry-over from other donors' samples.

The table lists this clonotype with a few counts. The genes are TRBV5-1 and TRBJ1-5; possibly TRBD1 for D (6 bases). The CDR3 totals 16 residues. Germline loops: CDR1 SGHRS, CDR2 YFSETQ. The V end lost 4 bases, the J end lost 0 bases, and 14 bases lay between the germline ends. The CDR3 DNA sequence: TGCGCCAGCAGCATCGGGACACCTTATAGCAATCAGCCCCAGCATTTT. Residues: CASSIGTPYSNQPQHF.

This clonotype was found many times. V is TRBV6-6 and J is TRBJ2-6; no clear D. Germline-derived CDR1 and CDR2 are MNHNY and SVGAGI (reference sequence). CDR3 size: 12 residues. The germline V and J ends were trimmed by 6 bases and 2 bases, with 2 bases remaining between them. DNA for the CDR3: TGTGCCAGCAGCCCTGGGGCCAACGTCCTGACTTTC. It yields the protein CASSPGANVLTF.

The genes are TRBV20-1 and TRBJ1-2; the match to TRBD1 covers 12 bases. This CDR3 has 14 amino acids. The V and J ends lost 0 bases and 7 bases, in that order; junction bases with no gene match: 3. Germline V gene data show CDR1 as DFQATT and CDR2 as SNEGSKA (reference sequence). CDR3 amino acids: CSAREGTGGAGYTF. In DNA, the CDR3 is TGCAGTGCTAGAGAAGGGACAGGGGGCGCTGGCTACACCTTC.

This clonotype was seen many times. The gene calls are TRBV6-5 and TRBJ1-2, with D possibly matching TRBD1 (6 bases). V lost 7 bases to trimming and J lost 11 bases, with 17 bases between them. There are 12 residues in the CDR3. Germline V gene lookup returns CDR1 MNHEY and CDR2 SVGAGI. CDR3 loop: CASTAGGPLYTF. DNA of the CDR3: TGTGCCAGCACGGCGGGGGGCCCCCTATACACCTTC.

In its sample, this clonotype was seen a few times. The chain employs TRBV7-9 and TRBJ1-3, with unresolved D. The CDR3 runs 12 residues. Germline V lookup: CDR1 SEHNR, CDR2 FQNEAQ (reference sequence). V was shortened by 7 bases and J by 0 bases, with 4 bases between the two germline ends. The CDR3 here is CASTFSGNTIYF. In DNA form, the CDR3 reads TGTGCCAGCACCTTCTCTGGAAACACCATATATTTT.

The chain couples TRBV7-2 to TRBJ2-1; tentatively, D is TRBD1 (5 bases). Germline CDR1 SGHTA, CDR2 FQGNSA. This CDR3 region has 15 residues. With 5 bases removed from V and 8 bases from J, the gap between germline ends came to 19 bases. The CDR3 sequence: CASSPKGPLDDEQFF. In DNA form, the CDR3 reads TGTGCCAGCAGCCCCAAGGGGCCGTTAGACGATGAGCAGTTCTTC.

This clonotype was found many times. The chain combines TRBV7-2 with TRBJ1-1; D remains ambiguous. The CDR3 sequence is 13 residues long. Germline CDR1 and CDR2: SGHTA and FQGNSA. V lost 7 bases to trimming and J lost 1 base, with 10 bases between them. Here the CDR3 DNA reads TGTGCCAGCATCCTCCTAGGGAACACTGAAGCTTTCTTT. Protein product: CASILLGNTEAFF.

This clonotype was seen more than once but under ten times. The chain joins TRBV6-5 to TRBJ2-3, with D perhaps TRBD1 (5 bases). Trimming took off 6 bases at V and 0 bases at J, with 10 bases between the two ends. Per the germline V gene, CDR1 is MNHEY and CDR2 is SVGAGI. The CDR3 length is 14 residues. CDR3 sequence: CASSQGISTDTQYF. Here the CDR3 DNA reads TGTGCCAGCAGCCAGGGTATCAGCACAGATACGCAGTATTTT.

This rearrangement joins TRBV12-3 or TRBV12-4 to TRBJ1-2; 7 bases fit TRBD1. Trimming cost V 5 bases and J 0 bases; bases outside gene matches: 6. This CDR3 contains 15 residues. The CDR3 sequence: CASSPGGQPNYGYTF. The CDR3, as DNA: TGTGCCAGCAGTCCCGGGGGACAGCCTAACTATGGCTACACCTTC.